This T cell receptor (beta chain) was profiled in a study of blood T cell repertoires in COVID-19. On the study more broadly: Sites across the United States, Italy and Spain contributed samples from acute and convalescent COVID-19. Sources were T cells, B-cell-depleted T cells, or PBMCs; the material itself was cDNA or gDNA.

Authors' data handling: Amplification of reference gene primers provided the estimated nucleated cell counts. The method was immunoSEQ multiplex PCR; TCRdb's version includes in-frame clones alone and lacks a portion of them. The DNA was the basis for D and trimming; V, J and clone size are from that table. Of about 69,000 clones in the sample, about 85% were seen once. V trimming: 7 bases; J trimming: 7 bases; junction bases outside the gene matches: 5. This CDR3 spans 13 amino acids. Looked up from germline, CDR1 is KGHDR and CDR2 is SFDVKD. The TCR sequence derives from a man aged 80 or over with acute or convalescent COVID-19. The gene calls are TRBV24-1 and TRBJ1-4, with TRBD1 identical over 7 bases. Source material: peripheral blood. The CDR3 bases are TGTGCCACCAGGGGACAGTTGAGTGAAAAACTGTTTTTT. Translated: CATRGQLSEKLFF.